Given below is one T cell receptor (beta chain) in context. These data come from a study of OX40 agonist ivuxolimab in advanced cancers. The V end lost 2 bases, the J end lost 5 bases, and 18 bases lay between the germline ends. In germline, CDR1 is WSHSY, CDR2 SAAADI. This CDR3 region has 17 residues. Sequencing used immunoSEQ multiplex PCR; TCRdb keeps in-frame clones, though not all of them. The profile covers 26,000 or so clones, with roughly 90% appearing a single time and just under 20% taken by the ten largest. V is TRBV10-2 and J is TRBJ2-2; D not resolved. The material sequenced was CD4+ or CD8+ T cells sorted from blood, taken in a trial of the OX40 agonist ivuxolimab. The TCR sequence derives from an adult with an advanced solid tumor such as melanoma, head and neck, liver or kidney cancer. CDR3 amino acids: CASSEGRRQLVTGELFF. CDR3 bases: TGCGCCAGCAGTGAGGGGCGGAGACAACTGGTAACCGGGGAGCTGTTTTTT.